These 21 T cell receptor beta chains were sequenced from one sample in a study of sequential checkpoint blockade in melanoma. Assay: immunoSEQ multiplex PCR; the TCRdb copy retains only in-frame clones and omits some. This sample has roughly 30,000 clones, with about 88% found just once. Treatment of the sample: randomized to nivolumab then ipilimumab (arm A) or the reverse (arm B). Here the sequenced sample was CD8+ T cells sorted from blood (inferred from file names), taken from a patient given nivolumab and ipilimumab in sequence. The receptors here all came from a human donor with melanoma.

The J gene is TRBJ2-3, the V gene TRBV9; 7 bases agree with TRBD2. This CDR3 is 15 amino acids long. The ends lost 4 bases at V and 0 bases at J; junction bases unmatched: 5. Germline values: CDR1 SGDLS, CDR2 YYNGEE. As DNA, the CDR3 is TGTGCCAGCAGCTCAGGGACTATTAGCACAGATACGCAGTATTTT. As protein: CASSSGTISTDTQYF.

This clone has more than one count but fewer than ten. This chain connects TRBV4-2 to TRBJ2-7, with 11 bases that match TRBD2. The CDR3 spans 15 residues. With 5 bases clipped from V and 2 bases from J, the junction kept 5 bases outside the gene matches. Germline V gives CDR1 LGHNA, CDR2 YNFKEQ. The CDR3 sequence: CASSDLAGGTYEQYF. The DNA of the CDR3 is TGTGCCAGCAGCGACCTAGCGGGGGGTACCTACGAGCAGTACTTC.

The genes are TRBV6-5 and TRBJ2-7; D is perhaps TRBD2 (6 bases). The V end lost 5 bases, the J end lost 4 bases, and 15 bases lay between the germline ends. Germline lookup yields CDR1 MNHEY and CDR2 SVGAGI. The CDR3 loop spans 14 amino acids. The CDR3, as DNA: TGTGCCAGCAGTCAGTTAGCGGCACCATACGAGCAGTACTTC. Its protein product is CASSQLAAPYEQYF.

The chain employs TRBV6-1 and TRBJ1-2; 8 positions agree with TRBD1. Looked up from germline, CDR1 is MNHNS and CDR2 is SASEGT. V gave up 5 bases and J gave up 5 bases; unmatched junction bases: 4. The CDR3 is 13 amino acids. The CDR3 is CASSPQGVYGYTF. DNA of the CDR3: TGTGCCAGCAGTCCACAGGGGGTTTATGGCTACACCTTC.

This clone showed up just once. The chain employs TRBV9 and TRBJ2-3; 7 bases are a match to TRBD2. The CDR3 runs to 14 residues. V lost 0 bases and J lost 5; bases outside the gene matches: 3. Germline loops: CDR1 SGDLS, CDR2 YYNGEE. In nucleotides, the CDR3 is TGTGCCAGCAGCGTAGCGGGGGGTCGAGATACGCAGTATTTT. The encoded protein is CASSVAGGRDTQYF.

V is TRBV11-2 and J is TRBJ2-7, with D maybe TRBD2 (7 bases). Germline V CDR1 and CDR2: SGHAT, FQNNGV. Trimming cost V 1 base and J 6 bases, with 16 bases left between them. This CDR3 comprises 15 residues. The CDR3 here is CASSLGAGAHLEQYF. The DNA of the CDR3 is TGTGCCAGCAGCTTAGGTGCGGGGGCCCACCTCGAGCAGTACTTC.

The rearrangement uses TRBV5-1 and TRBJ2-7; D might be TRBD1 (6 bases). Trimming pared 0 bases from V and 2 bases from J, leaving 15 bases between. The germline CDR1 and CDR2 sequences are SGHRS and YFSETQ. CDR3 size: 16 residues. The CDR3 spells CASSLAGSGQPYEQYF. The CDR3 DNA reads as TGCGCCAGCAGCTTGGCCGGTTCCGGACAGCCCTACGAGCAGTACTTC.

CDR3 residues: CASSLLWTSGEREQYF. CDR3 nucleotides: TGTGCCAGCAGCCTACTTTGGACTAGCGGGGAACGCGAGCAGTACTTC. The gene calls are TRBV4-2 and TRBJ2-7, with 12 bases fitting TRBD2. The CDR3 loop spans 16 amino acids. The V gene end was trimmed by 4 bases and the J gene end by 6 bases; junction bases not matched to a gene: 10. Per the germline V gene, CDR1 is LGHNA and CDR2 is YNFKEQ.

This clone showed up just once. The rearrangement uses TRBV2 and TRBJ1-5; the D gene is possibly TRBD1 (6 bases). Trimming shortened V by 7 bases and J by 0 bases, and 16 bases separated the two germline ends. CDR3 length: 16 amino acids. The V gene's germline CDR1 is SNHLY and CDR2 FYNNEI. CDR3 nucleotide sequence: TGTGCCAGCATGTGGGACAACTTTGATAGCAATCAGCCCCAGCATTTT. It codes for CASMWDNFDSNQPQHF. Variable domain in full (rest from reference TRBV2 and TRBJ1-5): EPEVTQTPSHQVTQMGQEVILRCVPISNHLYFYWYRQILGQKVEFLVSFYNNEISEKSEIFDDQFSVERPDGSNFTLKIRSTKLEDSAMYFCASMWDNFDSNQPQHFGDGTRLSIL.

The count of this clone is one. V is TRBV14 and J is TRBJ1-2; the match to TRBD1 covers 8 bases. Losses at the gene ends were 1 base for V and 5 bases for J; bases not matched to a gene: 6. The length of the CDR3 is 15 residues. Germline CDR1 reads SGHDN; CDR2 reads FVKESK. CDR3 nucleotide sequence: TGTGCCAGCAGCCAAGGCCAGGGGGCGTTTTATGGCTACACCTTC. Its translation is CASSQGQGAFYGYTF.

V gene TRBV27 combines with J gene TRBJ2-7, with 7 bases aligning to TRBD1. The CDR3 spans 13 residues. Germline CDR1 MNHEY, CDR2 SMNVEV (reference sequence). Trimming removed 7 bases from V and 1 base from J; junction bases left unmatched: 4. CDR3 in DNA: TGTGCCAGCAACGACAGGGTGTCCTACGAGCAGTACTTC. Amino acids: CASNDRVSYEQYF.

The chain carries TRBV4-3 and TRBJ2-7; D not resolved. CDR3 length equals 13 residues. Trimming removed 0 bases at V and 0 bases at J, with 3 bases between. Germline V gene data show CDR1 as LGHNA and CDR2 as YSLEER. DNA for the CDR3: TGCGCCAGCAGCCAAGACTTCTCCTACGAGCAGTACTTC. Translating it yields CASSQDFSYEQYF.

This clone has only one observation. The chain uses TRBV5-4 and TRBJ2-7; possibly TRBD2 for D (6 bases). Trimming removed 7 bases at V and 1 base at J, with 12 bases between. Germline V CDR1 and CDR2: SGHNT, YYREEE (reference sequence). The CDR3 runs 13 residues. This CDR3 reads CASSGLPSYEQYF. CDR3 bases: TGTGCCAGCTCAGGACTACCATCCTACGAGCAGTACTTC. The whole variable domain, remainder taken from reference TRBV5-4 and TRBJ2-7, is ETGVTQSPTHLIKTRGQQVTLRCSSQSGHNTVSWYQQALGQGPQFIFQYYREEENGRGNFPPRFSGLQFPNYSSELNVNALELDDSALYLCASSGLPSYEQYFGPGTRLTVT.

The V gene is TRBV5-6, the J gene TRBJ2-1; D not resolved. V lost 0 bases, J lost 8 bases, and 18 bases lay in between. Germline-derived CDR1 and CDR2 are SGHDT and YYEEEE. The CDR3 sequence is 16 residues long. The CDR3 is CASSLESQRMMDEQFF. The CDR3 DNA reads as TGTGCCAGCAGCTTGGAGTCGCAGCGAATGATGGATGAGCAGTTCTTC.

V gene TRBV18 combines with J gene TRBJ2-2, with a possible D match to TRBD1 (5 bases). This CDR3 has 16 amino acids. In germline, CDR1 is KGHSH, CDR2 LQKENI. V shed 1 base and J shed 0 bases, with 9 bases lying between them. CDR3 sequence (DNA): TGTGCCAGCTCACCACGAGCAGGGACGAACACCGGGGAGCTGTTTTTT. Translated: CASSPRAGTNTGELFF.

This chain links TRBV27 with TRBJ1-2, with 7 bases identical to TRBD1. J lost 3 bases, V lost 5 bases, and 9 bases had no gene match. Germline V gene sequence: CDR1 MNHEY, CDR2 SMNVEV (reference sequence). The CDR3 totals 15 residues. The CDR3 bases are TGTGCCAGCAGTGCGCAGGGGGGCGCTTACTATGGCTACACCTTC. This translates into CASSAQGGAYYGYTF.

The chain is built from TRBV7-9 and TRBJ1-1, with D perhaps matching TRBD1 (6 bases). V shed 4 bases and J shed 7 bases, with 16 bases lying between them. Germline V gene lookup returns CDR1 SEHNR and CDR2 FQNEAQ (reference sequence). The CDR3 extends over 14 amino acids. CDR3 bases: TGTGCCAGCAGCTCCATCAGGACAGATCTTGAAGCTTTCTTT. Amino acids: CASSSIRTDLEAFF.

This chain uses TRBV6-5 with TRBJ1-1; no clear D gene. The V end lost 6 bases, the J end lost 0 bases, and 8 bases lay between the germline ends. This CDR3 contains 13 residues. CDR1 and CDR2 (germline): MNHEY, SVGAGI. The CDR3, as DNA: TGTGCCAGCAGGACGACTGTGAACACTGAAGCTTTCTTT. Protein sequence: CASRTTVNTEAFF.

The chain links TRBV9 to TRBJ2-7; 10 bases are shared with TRBD2. CDR3 length: 14 residues. V lost 2 bases and J lost 3; bases outside the gene matches: 2. CDR1 is SGDLS, CDR2 YYNGEE, per germline. The CDR3 reads CASSVGTSVYEQYF. Here the CDR3 DNA reads TGTGCCAGCAGCGTTGGGACTAGCGTCTACGAGCAGTACTTC.

This chain links TRBV15 with TRBJ2-6; D is uncertain. The germline V and J ends were trimmed by 0 bases and 1 base, with 7 bases remaining between them. Germline assignment: CDR1 LNHNV and CDR2 YYDKDF (reference sequence). CDR3 length: 16 residues. The CDR3, as DNA: TGTGCCACCAGCAGAGATTGGCGGTCTGGGGCCAACGTCCTGACTTTC. Translating it yields CATSRDWRSGANVLTF.

V usage is TRBV5-6 and J usage is TRBJ2-2; D uncertain. Trimming shortened V by 0 bases and J by 0 bases, and 9 bases separated the two germline ends. This CDR3 is built from 16 residues. Germline CDR1 SGHDT, CDR2 YYEEEE. CDR3 region: CASSLASQPNTGELFF. In nucleotides, the CDR3 is TGTGCCAGCAGCTTGGCCTCACAGCCGAACACCGGGGAGCTGTTTTTT. Combining the CDR3 with reference TRBV5-6 and TRBJ2-2 gives the whole variable domain DAGVTQSPTHLIKTRGQQVTLRCSPKSGHDTVSWYQQALGQGPQFIFQYYEEEERQRGNFPDRFSGHQFPNYSSELNVNALLLGDSALYLCASSLASQPNTGELFFGEGSRLTVL.